This T cell receptor (beta chain) was found in a study of blood T cell repertoires in COVID-19. This table comes from immunoSEQ multiplex PCR, and its TCRdb copy is limited to in-frame clones, with some not included. The data show 130,000 or so clones, more than 70% seen once. Germline CDR1 reads SSHAT; CDR2 reads FNYEAQ (reference sequence). The CDR3 is made up of 16 amino acids. Note on this clone: An end of the junction differs from the germline gene, which may be a read error.

The V call is TRBV7-7, the J call TRBJ2-2; the D gene is possibly TRBD2 (6 bases). The clonotype originates from a woman between 55 and 75 years old with acute or convalescent COVID-19. Sequences were obtained from peripheral blood. The CDR3, as DNA: TGTGCTAGCAGCCCTAGCGTCGCCGAGAACACCGGGGAGCTGTTTTTT. This gives the protein CASSPSVAENTGELFF.